This T cell receptor (beta chain) emerged from a study of blood T cells in healthy people across ages. Remarks on this clonotype: What it recognizes is unknown.

The study recruited healthy Caucasian donors from Russia who were aged about 6 to 90. Extraction yielded at least 6 micrograms of total RNA per sample. V dropped 7 bases and J dropped 14 bases, with 25 bases sitting between them. The CDR3 extends over 14 amino acids. The germline gives CDR1 LGHNT, CDR2 FRNRAP. Next came a second PCR, run for about 7 to 11 cycles, which used a sample-barcoded 5' primer along with a J-beta primer mix. From the 5' RACE reads, TCRdb called clonotypes with MiXCR, one entry per CDR3 protein. The profile shows approximately 730,000 distinct CDR3 sequences, 50% to 65% of them singletons. Study-wide points: TCR beta diversity per million T cells fell roughly linearly with age.

Specimen: blood. The receptor comes from an older man in good health. V is TRBV12-5 and J is TRBJ2-3; no firm D call. Here the CDR3 reads CASALGESHRDAYF. DNA of the CDR3: TGTGCTAGTGCCCTTGGGGAATCGCACAGAGACGCGTATTTT.